The 32 T cell receptor beta chains below come from one sample, sequenced in a study of blood T cell repertoires in COVID-19. Clones were read by immunoSEQ multiplex PCR, and TCRdb kept only the in-frame ones, dropping some. The data hold around 60,000 clones, with 88% observed a single time. The sample taken for sequencing was peripheral blood. These TCRs come from a man in his fifties or sixties with active COVID-19.

The chain uses TRBV19 and TRBJ2-2; 8 nucleotides align to TRBD1. V was clipped by 7 bases and J by 1 base; unmatched bases: 8. This CDR3 contains 16 residues. The germline gives CDR1 LNHDA, CDR2 SQIVND (reference sequence). The CDR3 sequence: CASKDRDRMNTGELFF. CDR3 nucleotides: TGTGCCAGTAAGGATAGGGACAGGATGAACACCGGGGAGCTGTTTTTT.

V gene TRBV14 combines with J gene TRBJ1-5; 9 bases are a match to TRBD1. The CDR3 is made up of 14 amino acids. Germline lookup yields CDR1 SGHDN and CDR2 FVKESK. Trimming took 1 base from V and 5 from J; bases not matched to a gene: 0. CDR3 sequence: CASSQGTGDQPQHF. In DNA, the CDR3 is TGTGCCAGCAGCCAAGGGACAGGGGATCAGCCCCAGCATTTT.

The chain uses TRBV9 and TRBJ1-1; 8 bases map to TRBD1. In germline, CDR1 is SGDLS, CDR2 YYNGEE. The CDR3 sequence is 15 residues long. V lost 4 bases and J lost 3; bases outside the gene matches: 8. This chain's CDR3 is CASSTGQGKDTEAFF. Written as DNA, the CDR3 is TGTGCCAGCAGCACCGGACAGGGAAAGGACACTGAAGCTTTCTTT.

The CDR3 loop is CASSPGTNEKLFF. In DNA form, the CDR3 reads TGTGCCAGCAGCCCCGGAACTAATGAAAAACTGTTTTTT. The chain links TRBV6-6 to TRBJ1-4; no definite D call. CDR1 is MNHNY and CDR2 is SVGAGI in the germline V gene (reference sequence). This CDR3 contains 13 residues. V was shortened by 6 bases and J by 1 base, with 6 bases between the two germline ends.

The chain employs TRBV15 and TRBJ2-7; 7 bases are a match to TRBD2. This CDR3 has 14 amino acids. J was trimmed by 3 bases and V by 1 base; bases with no gene match: 3. CDR1 LNHNV and CDR2 YYDKDF come from the germline V gene (reference sequence). CDR3 protein: CATSRAGGGYEQYF. The CDR3 bases are TGTGCCACCAGCAGAGCTGGGGGGGGCTACGAGCAGTACTTC.

The V call is TRBV2, the J call TRBJ2-7, with TRBD1 matching over 9 bases. Germline CDR1 and CDR2: SNHLY and FYNNEI. The CDR3 sequence is 13 residues long. With V trimmed by 5 bases and J by 4 bases, 3 bases remained unmatched. The CDR3 nucleotides read TGTGCCAGCAGTACCGGGACAGGGTACGAGCAGTACTTC. Translation: CASSTGTGYEQYF.

The chain is built from TRBV7-2 and TRBJ1-5, with a weak D call TRBD1 (5 bases). The end of the DNA aligns better with TRBJ2-3, so the J call may be wrong. Germline assignment: CDR1 SGHTA and CDR2 FQGNSA. There are 15 residues in the CDR3. CDR3 coding DNA: TGTGCCAGCAGCCTGACTCCAGGGTACGATCAGCCCCAGTATTTT. It yields the protein CASSLTPGYDQPQYF.

This sequence joins TRBV2 and TRBJ2-7; D not certain. Germline-derived CDR1 and CDR2 are SNHLY and FYNNEI. The CDR3 has 14 amino acids. Trimming took off 1 base at V and 4 bases at J, with 11 bases between the two ends. The CDR3 spells CASSEGLAPYEQYF. In nucleotides, the CDR3 is TGTGCCAGCAGTGAAGGGTTAGCCCCGTACGAGCAGTACTTC.

The chain recombines TRBV2 with TRBJ2-1; the D is unclear. Germline CDR1 reads SNHLY; CDR2 reads FYNNEI. The V end was cut by 7 bases, the J end by 7 bases, with 11 bases between. There are 12 residues in the CDR3. CDR3 protein: CASNGFVNEQFF. The CDR3 coding sequence is TGTGCCAGCAACGGGTTTGTTAATGAGCAGTTCTTC.

The rearrangement links TRBV6-2 or TRBV6-3 to TRBJ2-7; TRBD2 matches 7 bases. Trimming at V came to 2 bases and at J to 0 bases, leaving 7 bases not matched to a gene. The V gene's germline CDR1 is MNHEY and CDR2 SVGEGT. This CDR3 contains 16 residues. The CDR3 reads CASSYRGWGGSYEQYF. The CDR3 region has the DNA TGTGCCAGCAGTTACCGGGGCTGGGGGGGCTCCTACGAGCAGTACTTC.

The chain joins TRBV3-1 (or the pseudogene TRBV3-2) to TRBJ2-3; D uncertain. Germline lookup yields CDR1 LGHDT and CDR2 YNNKEL (reference sequence). Trimming removed 4 bases from V and 6 bases from J, with 11 bases in between. The CDR3 is 13 amino acids. This CDR3 is CASSPRPGDTQYF. CDR3 bases: TGTGCCAGCAGCCCACGGCCCGGGGATACGCAGTATTTT.

The rearrangement joins TRBV5-1 to TRBJ2-1, with 13 bases fitting TRBD2. Germline CDR1 and CDR2: SGHRS and YFSETQ. The CDR3 covers 18 residues. V trimming: 4 bases; J trimming: 0 bases; junction bases outside the gene matches: 7. The CDR3 region is CASSPGTSGTSSYNEQFF. DNA of the CDR3: TGCGCCAGCAGCCCCGGGACTAGCGGGACGAGCTCCTACAATGAGCAGTTCTTC.

The rearrangement uses TRBV7-2 and TRBJ2-1; D may be TRBD2 (6 bases). Trimming pared 2 bases from V and 12 bases from J, leaving 11 bases between. The CDR3 covers 12 residues. CDR1 SGHTA and CDR2 FQGNSA come from the germline V gene. The CDR3 bases are TGTGCCAGCAGCTTACTGAGCGGGCCGCAGTTCTTC. Its protein product is CASSLLSGPQFF.

The chain couples TRBV29-1 to TRBJ1-1, with TRBD1 as a possible D gene (5 bases). The CDR3 has 13 amino acids. Trimming pared 4 bases from V and 11 bases from J, leaving 20 bases between. The germline V gene has CDR1 SQVTM and CDR2 ANQGSEA. CDR3 region: CSVGGDLFRIAFF. CDR3 bases: TGCAGCGTTGGGGGGGACCTCTTTCGTATTGCTTTCTTT.

The chain carries TRBV18 and TRBJ1-5, with TRBD1 as a possible D gene (5 bases). The germline V gene has CDR1 KGHSH and CDR2 LQKENI. This CDR3 is 15 amino acids long. Trimming shortened V by 5 bases and J by 7 bases, and 18 bases separated the two germline ends. CDR3 sequence: CASSTGLAGLQPQHF. The CDR3 coding sequence is TGTGCCAGCTCAACCGGGCTCGCAGGGCTGCAGCCCCAGCATTTT.

The V call is TRBV2, the J call TRBJ1-5; 7 positions agree with TRBD1. Germline CDR1 and CDR2: SNHLY and FYNNEI. The CDR3 has 16 amino acids. V lost 2 bases, J lost 3 bases, and 7 bases stayed unmatched. Here the CDR3 reads CASSEPETGSNQPQHF. Written as DNA, the CDR3 is TGTGCCAGCAGTGAACCTGAGACAGGGTCCAATCAGCCCCAGCATTTT.

J is TRBJ1-5 and V is TRBV29-1; D remains ambiguous. V shed 4 bases and J shed 1 base, with 5 bases lying between them. Germline assignment: CDR1 SQVTM and CDR2 ANQGSEA. The CDR3 has 12 amino acids. The CDR3 reads CSVATSNQPQHF. CDR3 nucleotide sequence: TGCAGCGTTGCTACGAGCAATCAGCCCCAGCATTTT.

The rearrangement links TRBV5-1 to TRBJ2-7, with 12 bases lining up with TRBD1. This CDR3 region has 16 residues. Per the germline V gene, CDR1 is SGHRS and CDR2 is YFSETQ. Losses at the gene ends were 2 bases for V and 6 bases for J; bases not matched to a gene: 9. The CDR3 spells CASSFDRDRGRSEQYF. CDR3 DNA sequence: TGCGCCAGCAGCTTCGACCGGGACAGGGGGCGTTCCGAGCAGTACTTC.

The rearrangement joins TRBV5-1 to TRBJ2-5; 9 bases agree with TRBD2. This CDR3 comprises 16 residues. Germline V gives CDR1 SGHRS, CDR2 YFSETQ. V was clipped by 0 bases and J by 2 bases; unmatched bases: 5. The CDR3 loop reads CASSLASSGTQETQYF. In DNA form, the CDR3 reads TGCGCCAGCAGCTTGGCTTCTAGCGGGACACAAGAGACCCAGTACTTC.

V gene TRBV5-1 combines with J gene TRBJ2-6; TRBD2 agrees at 14 bases. Germline CDR1 and CDR2: SGHRS and YFSETQ. The CDR3 spans 20 residues. The ends lost 4 bases at V and 1 base at J; junction bases unmatched: 10. The CDR3 DNA follows: TGCGCCAGCAGCGCTAGGACTAGCGGGGGGACCCTATCTGGGGCCAACGTCCTGACTTTC. Amino acid sequence: CASSARTSGGTLSGANVLTF. The variable domain in full, completed from reference TRBV5-1 and TRBJ2-6, reads KAGVTQTPRYLIKTRGQQVTLSCSPISGHRSVSWYQQTPGQGLQFLFEYFSETQRNKGNFPGRFSGRQFSNSRSEMNVSTLELGDSALYLCASSARTSGGTLSGANVLTFGAGSRLTVL.

This rearrangement joins TRBV7-6 to TRBJ2-3; possible D gene TRBD1, 5 bases. Germline V gene data show CDR1 as SGHVS and CDR2 as FNYEAQ. This CDR3 spans 16 amino acids. V lost 2 bases and J lost 0, with 12 bases in between. Written as DNA, the CDR3 is TGTGCCAGCAGCTTAACAGGAACTTCTAGCACAGATACGCAGTATTTT. This codes for CASSLTGTSSTDTQYF.

This clone was counted a single time. This chain connects TRBV6-5 to TRBJ1-1; TRBD1 matches 10 bases. The J segment lost 3 bases and the V segment lost 10 bases, leaving 8 bases of the junction unmatched. Germline loops: CDR1 MNHEY, CDR2 SVGAGI. The CDR3 has 14 amino acids. CDR3 sequence reads: CATRQGAADTEAFF. The CDR3 DNA is TGTGCCACACGACAGGGGGCCGCTGACACTGAAGCTTTCTTT.

The genes are TRBV27 and TRBJ1-5, with D possibly TRBD1 on 6 matching bases. The CDR3 length is 16 residues. Trimming shortened V by 2 bases and J by 4 bases, and 15 bases separated the two germline ends. CDR1 is MNHEY, CDR2 SMNVEV, per germline (reference sequence). DNA of the CDR3: TGTGCCAGCAGTTTAAGGGGGAAAACCCTAAATCAGCCCCAGCATTTT. Residues: CASSLRGKTLNQPQHF.

The chain links TRBV6-5 to TRBJ2-2, with 8 bases identical to TRBD1. This CDR3 region has 15 residues. Germline V CDR1 and CDR2: MNHEY, SVGAGI. The ends lost 7 bases at V and 4 bases at J; junction bases unmatched: 8. The CDR3 nucleotides read TGTGCCAGCACTAGGGCAGGGGGCATCACCGGGGAGCTGTTTTTT. This gives the protein CASTRAGGITGELFF.

This clone was detected only once. V and J are TRBV11-2 and TRBJ2-7; 7 bases agree with TRBD2. The V gene end was trimmed by 5 bases and the J gene end by 5 bases; junction bases not matched to a gene: 15. Per the germline V gene, CDR1 is SGHAT and CDR2 is FQNNGV. The CDR3 sequence is 16 residues long. The CDR3 here is CASSPMFGGGRDEQYF. CDR3 coding DNA: TGTGCCAGCAGCCCTATGTTCGGGGGAGGGAGAGACGAGCAGTACTTC.

The V gene is TRBV19, the J gene TRBJ1-2, with TRBD1 identical over 8 bases. In germline, CDR1 is LNHDA, CDR2 SQIVND (reference sequence). CDR3 length: 17 amino acids. After removal of 1 base from V and 7 bases from J, the junction contained 14 bases not matched to a gene. The CDR3 loop reads CASSIVGGQGRRAGYTF. CDR3 coding DNA: TGTGCCAGTAGTATAGTCGGCGGACAGGGAAGGAGGGCTGGCTACACCTTC. The variable domain in full, completed from reference TRBV19 and TRBJ1-2, reads DGGITQSPKYLFRKEGQNVTLSCEQNLNHDAMYWYRQDPGQGLRLIYYSQIVNDFQKGDIAEGYSVSREKKESFPLTVTSAQKNPTAFYLCASSIVGGQGRRAGYTFGSGTRLTVV.

The chain employs TRBV6-5 and TRBJ1-2; 8 bases fit TRBD1. The CDR3 has 15 amino acids. Germline V gene lookup returns CDR1 MNHEY and CDR2 SVGAGI. V was pared by 1 base and J by 4 bases, with 5 bases of the junction left unmatched. The CDR3 nucleotides read TGTGCCAGCAGTTACTTTAGACAGGGGACCTATGGCTACACCTTC. Its protein product is CASSYFRQGTYGYTF.

The rearrangement links TRBV15 to TRBJ2-7; D might be TRBD1 (6 bases). The CDR3 totals 13 residues. Germline CDR1 reads LNHNV; CDR2 reads YYDKDF (reference sequence). Between the trimmed V and J ends, which lost 6 bases and 2 bases, there was a span of 11 bases. The CDR3 region is CATSFGQTYEQYF. CDR3 coding DNA: TGTGCCACCAGTTTTGGACAGACCTACGAGCAGTACTTC. Based on the CDR3 plus reference TRBV15 and TRBJ2-7, the full variable domain is DAMVIQNPRYQVTQFGKPVTLSCSQTLNHNVMYWYQQKSSQAPKLLFHYYDKDFNNEADTPDNFQSRRPNTSFCFLDIRSPGLGDTAMYLCATSFGQTYEQYFGPGTRLTVT.

The V and J genes are TRBV2 and TRBJ1-2; the D is unclear. The CDR3 has 13 amino acids. CDR1 and CDR2 (germline): SNHLY, FYNNEI. V lost 8 bases and J 7 bases, leaving 17 bases between the germline ends. In nucleotides, the CDR3 is TGTGCCAGCCGACTACAGCCTAGCGCTGGCTACACCTTC. It translates to CASRLQPSAGYTF.

This chain connects TRBV5-1 to TRBJ1-4, with unresolved D. The CDR3 is 15 amino acids. The V gene lost 1 base and the J gene lost 0 bases, with 7 bases spanning the gap. CDR1 and CDR2 from the germline V gene are SGHRS and YFSETQ. The CDR3 sequence: CASSLQTATNEKLFF. For the CDR3, the DNA is TGCGCCAGCAGCTTGCAAACAGCAACTAATGAAAAACTGTTTTTT.

The gene calls are TRBV27 and TRBJ2-7; 8 bases map to TRBD2. After removal of 4 bases from V and 5 bases from J, the junction contained 7 bases not matched to a gene. The CDR3 contains 14 residues. Germline assignment: CDR1 MNHEY and CDR2 SMNVEV (reference sequence). CDR3: CASSSGLESHEQYF. The CDR3 DNA reads as TGTGCCAGCAGTTCGGGACTAGAGTCCCACGAGCAGTACTTC.

This clone was detected a few times. The genes are TRBV7-3 and TRBJ2-1; TRBD2 might be the D (6 bases). The V and J ends lost 4 bases and 6 bases respectively, with 13 bases between them. The CDR3 extends over 14 amino acids. The germline V gene has CDR1 SGHTA and CDR2 FQGTGA. For the CDR3, the DNA is TGTGCCAGCAGCTCGGGAGAGCTGCTCAATGAGCAGTTCTTC. Amino acid sequence: CASSSGELLNEQFF.